One and the same sample provided the 16 T cell receptor beta chains below, sequenced in a study of long-term antiretroviral therapy in people with HIV. Runs used v3.0 of the immunoSEQ assay and were done at survey level. Method: immunoSEQ multiplex PCR; TCRdb's copy keeps in-frame clones and lacks some. The sample has some 25,000 clones, roughly four fifths seen once; the top ten hold approximately 5.1%. Sequences were derived from unsorted PBMCs, sampled 0.7 years before starting antiretroviral therapy. The origin of the receptors is a man under 40 with HIV.

The rearrangement joins TRBV10-1 to TRBJ2-3; no firm D call. The CDR3 is 13 amino acids. Deletions cut 2 bases from V and 2 bases from J, with 5 bases between. Germline V gene lookup returns CDR1 WNHNN and CDR2 SYGVQD (reference sequence). CDR3: CASSEGLTDTQYF. DNA of the CDR3: TGCGCCAGCAGTGAGGGCCTCACAGATACGCAGTATTTT.

This clone appeared once. The rearrangement uses TRBV6-6 and TRBJ2-1; 13 bases align to TRBD2. The CDR3 spans 16 residues. Trimming cost V 7 bases and J 12 bases; bases outside gene matches: 15. Germline CDR1 MNHNY, CDR2 SVGAGI (reference sequence). DNA of the CDR3: TGTGCCAGCACCTACGCCGGGACTAGCGGGACGAAAGGGCAGTTCTTC. This codes for CASTYAGTSGTKGQFF.

This clone appeared once. The chain combines TRBV5-1 with TRBJ2-1; perhaps TRBD1 as D (6 bases). V was cut by 3 bases and J by 6 bases, with 19 bases left in between. The CDR3 length is 16 residues. Looked up from germline, CDR1 is SGHRS and CDR2 is YFSETQ. The DNA of the CDR3 is TGCGCCAGCAGCTCAGGACAGCCTGTGGTGATCAATGAGCAGTTCTTC. Protein: CASSSGQPVVINEQFF.

The genes are TRBV6-1 and TRBJ2-5; D uncertain. Germline V CDR1 and CDR2: MNHNS, SASEGT. V was shortened by 6 bases and J by 7 bases, with 18 bases between the two germline ends. The CDR3 runs to 14 residues. The CDR3 nucleotides read TGTGCCAGCAGCGTCGAATTGTGGCCCGGGACCCAGTACTTC. It is translated as CASSVELWPGTQYF.

This sequence joins TRBV4-2 and TRBJ2-1, with D uncertain. Germline V gene data show CDR1 as LGHNA and CDR2 as YNFKEQ. This CDR3 has 12 amino acids. With 0 bases removed from V and 8 bases from J, the gap between germline ends came to 5 bases. The CDR3 loop is CASSQDGDEQFF. CDR3 in DNA: TGTGCCAGCAGCCAAGATGGAGATGAGCAGTTCTTC.

The V call is TRBV27, the J call TRBJ2-7; 8 bases map to TRBD2. The germline gives CDR1 MNHEY, CDR2 SMNVEV (reference sequence). With 5 bases clipped from V and 7 bases from J, the junction kept 13 bases outside the gene matches. The CDR3 covers 15 residues. This CDR3 is CASSPSGGPSMEQYF. For the CDR3, the DNA is TGTGCCAGCAGTCCCAGCGGGGGCCCCTCAATGGAGCAGTACTTC.

The V and J genes are TRBV5-6 and TRBJ1-5, with D tentatively TRBD1 (5 bases). The V end was cut by 5 bases, the J end by 0 bases, with 15 bases between. Germline V gene sequence: CDR1 SGHDT, CDR2 YYEEEE. This CDR3 region has 16 residues. CDR3: CASSYSPRGSNQPQHF. The CDR3 bases are TGTGCCAGCAGTTACAGCCCGAGGGGTAGCAATCAGCCCCAGCATTTT.

This clone is medium-sized by share. V is TRBV6-4 and J is TRBJ2-2, with D perhaps matching TRBD2 (5 bases). The CDR3 totals 15 residues. Trimming cost V 3 bases and J 6 bases, with 14 bases left between them. Germline assignment: CDR1 MRHNA and CDR2 SNTAGT. The CDR3 is CASSEEGVGSGELFF. For the CDR3, the DNA is TGTGCCAGCAGTGAAGAGGGAGTAGGTTCCGGGGAGCTGTTTTTT.

The chain links TRBV7-6 to TRBJ2-3; a possible D gene is TRBD2 (5 bases). CDR1 SGHVS and CDR2 FNYEAQ come from the germline V gene. V lost 0 bases and J lost 0, with 7 bases in between. The CDR3 totals 15 residues. The CDR3 bases are TGTGCCAGCAGCTTAGCGACGGGGAGCACAGATACGCAGTATTTT. This encodes CASSLATGSTDTQYF.

This clone was seen more than once but under ten times. This chain joins TRBV28 and TRBJ1-5; D gene unclear. CDR3 length equals 13 residues. CDR1 MDHEN and CDR2 SYDVKM come from the germline V gene. V was cut by 10 bases and J by 4 bases, with 14 bases left in between. CDR3 bases: TGTGCCATCATGGCCCATTCTAATCAGCCCCAGCATTTT. Protein product: CAIMAHSNQPQHF.

This clone was seen just once. The CDR3 DNA follows: TGTGCCAGCAGTGACCCAGGGACTCGTTGTGATACGCAGTATTTT. It specifies CASSDPGTRCDTQYF. The V call is TRBV6-4, the J call TRBJ2-3, with a tentative D call TRBD2 (6 bases). Germline V lookup: CDR1 MRHNA, CDR2 SNTAGT. Trimming took off 2 bases at V and 6 bases at J, with 15 bases between the two ends. The CDR3 is 15 residues long.

The chain carries TRBV10-3 and TRBJ2-1, with no clear D. The germline CDR1 and CDR2 sequences are ENHRY and SYGVKD. The V and J ends lost 3 bases and 6 bases respectively, with 9 bases between them. This CDR3 is 13 amino acids long. The CDR3 DNA sequence: TGTGCCATCAGTGAACGGACGGTCAATGAGCAGTTCTTC. Translation gives CAISERTVNEQFF.

The chain is built from TRBV12-5 and TRBJ2-2; D might be TRBD1 or TRBD2, each matching 5 bases. Trimming cost V 6 bases and J 6 bases, with 20 bases left between them. CDR1 is LGHNT and CDR2 is FRNRAP in the germline V gene. The CDR3 consists of 16 residues. CDR3 sequence reads: CASGQATGTLPGELFF. The CDR3, as DNA: TGTGCTAGTGGCCAGGCGACCGGGACCCTCCCCGGGGAGCTGTTTTTT.

This clone was counted a single time. The chain joins TRBV28 to TRBJ1-2; D remains unclear. Per the germline V gene, CDR1 is MDHEN and CDR2 is SYDVKM. Between the trimmed V and J ends, which lost 1 base and 5 bases, there was a span of 8 bases. The CDR3 spans 13 residues. CDR3 sequence reads: CASSLSRSYGYTF. The CDR3, as DNA: TGTGCCAGCAGTTTATCCCGGTCTTATGGCTACACCTTC.

The gene calls are TRBV7-9 and TRBJ2-7; TRBD1 might be the D (6 bases). CDR1 is SEHNR, CDR2 FQNEAQ, per germline (reference sequence). This CDR3 is built from 14 residues. The V gene lost 1 base and the J gene lost 7 bases, with 14 bases spanning the gap. The chain's CDR3 is CASSLGGYQGEQYF. As DNA, the CDR3 is TGTGCCAGCAGCTTAGGTGGCTACCAGGGGGAGCAGTACTTC.

The chain joins TRBV18 to TRBJ2-1, with D hard to call. The V end lost 0 bases, the J end lost 8 bases, and 11 bases lay between the germline ends. CDR1 is KGHSH and CDR2 is LQKENI in the germline V gene. The CDR3 length is 14 residues. The CDR3 nucleotides are TGTGCCAGCTCACCACCGTCGGTAGCCTATGAGCAGTTCTTC. Amino acids: CASSPPSVAYEQFF. The variable domain in full, with the rest retrieved from reference TRBV18 and TRBJ2-1, is NAGVMQNPRHLVRRRGQEARLRCSPMKGHSHVYWYRQLPEEGLKFMVYLQKENIIDESGMPKERFSAEFPKEGPSILRIQQVVRGDSAAYFCASSPPSVAYEQFFGPGTRLTVL.